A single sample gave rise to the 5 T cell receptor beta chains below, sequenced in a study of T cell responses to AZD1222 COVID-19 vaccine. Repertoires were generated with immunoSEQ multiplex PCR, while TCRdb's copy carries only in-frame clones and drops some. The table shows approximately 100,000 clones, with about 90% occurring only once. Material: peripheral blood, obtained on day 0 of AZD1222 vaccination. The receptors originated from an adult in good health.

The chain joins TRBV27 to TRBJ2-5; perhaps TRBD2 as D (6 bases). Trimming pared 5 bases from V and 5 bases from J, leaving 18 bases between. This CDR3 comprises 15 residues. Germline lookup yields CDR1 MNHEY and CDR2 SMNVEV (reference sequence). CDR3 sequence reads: CASSLGFGSGETQYF. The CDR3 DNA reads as TGTGCCAGCAGTCTAGGTTTCGGGAGTGGGGAGACCCAGTACTTC.

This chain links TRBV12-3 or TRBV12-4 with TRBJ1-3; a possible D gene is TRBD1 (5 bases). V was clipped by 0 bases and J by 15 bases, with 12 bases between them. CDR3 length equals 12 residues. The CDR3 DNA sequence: TGTGCCAGCAGTTTAGCCCGATTGGGGGGATATTTT. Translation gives CASSLARLGGYF.

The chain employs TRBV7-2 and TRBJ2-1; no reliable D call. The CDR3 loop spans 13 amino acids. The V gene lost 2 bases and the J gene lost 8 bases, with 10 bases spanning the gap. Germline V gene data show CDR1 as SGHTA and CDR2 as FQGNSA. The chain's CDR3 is CASSLYVGYEQFF. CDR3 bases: TGTGCCAGCAGCTTATATGTGGGTTATGAGCAGTTCTTC. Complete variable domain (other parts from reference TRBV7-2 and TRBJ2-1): GAGVSQSPSNKVTEKGKDVELRCDPISGHTALYWYRQSLGQGLEFLIYFQGNSAPDKSGLPSDRFSAERTGGSVSTLTIQRTQQEDSAVYLCASSLYVGYEQFFGPGTRLTVL.

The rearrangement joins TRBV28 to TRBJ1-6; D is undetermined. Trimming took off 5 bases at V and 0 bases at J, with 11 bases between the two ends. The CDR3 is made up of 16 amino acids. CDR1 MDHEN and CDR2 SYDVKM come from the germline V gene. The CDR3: CASSLEDLSYNSPLHF. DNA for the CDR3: TGTGCCAGCAGTCTAGAGGACCTCTCCTATAATTCACCCCTCCACTTT.

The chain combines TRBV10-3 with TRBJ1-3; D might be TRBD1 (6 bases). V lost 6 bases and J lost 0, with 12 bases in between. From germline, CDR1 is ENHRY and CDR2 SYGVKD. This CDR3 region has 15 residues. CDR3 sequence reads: CAIRSGQTSGNTIYF. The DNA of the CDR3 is TGTGCCATCAGAAGCGGACAGACCTCTGGAAACACCATATATTTT.